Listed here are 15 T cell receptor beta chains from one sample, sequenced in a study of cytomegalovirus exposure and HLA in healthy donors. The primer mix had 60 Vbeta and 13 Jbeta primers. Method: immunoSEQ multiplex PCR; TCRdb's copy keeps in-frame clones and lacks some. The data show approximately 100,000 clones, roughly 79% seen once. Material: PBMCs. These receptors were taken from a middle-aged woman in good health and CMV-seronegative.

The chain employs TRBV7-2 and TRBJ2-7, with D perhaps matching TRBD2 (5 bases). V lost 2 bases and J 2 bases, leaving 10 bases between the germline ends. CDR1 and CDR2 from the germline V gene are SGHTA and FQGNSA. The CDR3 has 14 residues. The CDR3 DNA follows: TGTGCCAGCAGCTTAAAAGGAGGCCCCTACGAGCAGTACTTC. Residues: CASSLKGGPYEQYF.

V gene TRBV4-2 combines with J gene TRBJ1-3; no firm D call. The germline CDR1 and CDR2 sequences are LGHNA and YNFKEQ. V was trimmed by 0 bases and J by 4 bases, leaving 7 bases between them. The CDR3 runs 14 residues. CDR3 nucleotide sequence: TGTGCCAGCAGCCAAGAAACGGGAGGAAACACCATATATTTT. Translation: CASSQETGGNTIYF.

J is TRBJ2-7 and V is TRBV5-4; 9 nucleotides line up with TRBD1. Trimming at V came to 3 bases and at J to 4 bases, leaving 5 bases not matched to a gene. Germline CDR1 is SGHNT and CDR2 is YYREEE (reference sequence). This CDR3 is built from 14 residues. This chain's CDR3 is CASSSGDRAYEQYF. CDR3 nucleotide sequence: TGTGCCAGCAGCTCCGGGGACAGGGCTTACGAGCAGTACTTC.

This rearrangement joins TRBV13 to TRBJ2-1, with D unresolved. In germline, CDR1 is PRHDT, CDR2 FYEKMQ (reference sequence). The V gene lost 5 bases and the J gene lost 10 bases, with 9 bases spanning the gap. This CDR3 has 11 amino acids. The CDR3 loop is CASSPRSEQFF. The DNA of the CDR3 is TGTGCCAGCAGCCCCCGTAGCGAGCAGTTCTTC.

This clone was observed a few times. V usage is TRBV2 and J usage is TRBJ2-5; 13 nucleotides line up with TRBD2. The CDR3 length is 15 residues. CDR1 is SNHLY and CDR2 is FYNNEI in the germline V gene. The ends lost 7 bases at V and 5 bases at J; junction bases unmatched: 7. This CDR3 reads CASKETSGGRETQYF. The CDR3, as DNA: TGTGCCAGCAAAGAGACTAGCGGGGGGAGGGAGACCCAGTACTTC.

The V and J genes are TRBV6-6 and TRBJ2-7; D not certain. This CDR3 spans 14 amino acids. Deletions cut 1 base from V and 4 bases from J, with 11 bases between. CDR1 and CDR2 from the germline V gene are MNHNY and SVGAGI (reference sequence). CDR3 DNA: TGTGCCAGCAGTTACTGGGCCCCCACATACGAGCAGTACTTC. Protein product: CASSYWAPTYEQYF.

The CDR3 region has the DNA TGTGCCAGCAGCTCCAAATCCATGGGAGTCTATGGCTACACCTTC. It codes for CASSSKSMGVYGYTF. The rearrangement links TRBV7-2 to TRBJ1-2; the D is unclear. This CDR3 is built from 15 residues. CDR1 and CDR2 (germline): SGHTA, FQGNSA. V lost 4 bases to trimming and J lost 4 bases, with 16 bases between them.

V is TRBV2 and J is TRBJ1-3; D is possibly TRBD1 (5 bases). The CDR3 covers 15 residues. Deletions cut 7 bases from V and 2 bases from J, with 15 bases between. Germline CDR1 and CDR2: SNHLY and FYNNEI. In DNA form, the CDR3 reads TGTGCCAGCAAGCTCCGGGGGGTTACTGGAAACACCATATATTTT. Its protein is CASKLRGVTGNTIYF.

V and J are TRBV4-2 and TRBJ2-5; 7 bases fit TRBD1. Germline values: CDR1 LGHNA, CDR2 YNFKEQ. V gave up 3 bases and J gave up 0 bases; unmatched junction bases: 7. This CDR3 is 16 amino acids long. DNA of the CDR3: TGTGCCAGCAGCCAGGAACATGGGACAGACCAAGAGACCCAGTACTTC. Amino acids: CASSQEHGTDQETQYF.

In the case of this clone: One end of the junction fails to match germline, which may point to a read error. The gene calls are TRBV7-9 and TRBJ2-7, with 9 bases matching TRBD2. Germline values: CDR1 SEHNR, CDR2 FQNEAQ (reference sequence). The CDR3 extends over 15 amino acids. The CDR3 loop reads CSSSLAAGGFLEQYF. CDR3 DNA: TGTTCCAGCAGCTTAGCGGCGGGAGGGTTTCTCGAGCAGTACTTC.

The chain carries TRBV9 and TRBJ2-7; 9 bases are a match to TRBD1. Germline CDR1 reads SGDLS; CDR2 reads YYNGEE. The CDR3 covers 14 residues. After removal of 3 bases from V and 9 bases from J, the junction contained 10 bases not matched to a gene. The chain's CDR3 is CASSEGGTGPTQYF. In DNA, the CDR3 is TGTGCCAGCAGCGAGGGAGGGACAGGGCCCACGCAGTACTTC.

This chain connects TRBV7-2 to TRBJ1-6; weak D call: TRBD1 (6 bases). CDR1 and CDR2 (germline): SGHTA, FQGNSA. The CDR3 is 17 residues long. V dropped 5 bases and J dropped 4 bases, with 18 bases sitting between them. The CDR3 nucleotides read TGTGCCAGCAGCCTTACACCTATCAGGGGATATAATTCACCCCTCCACTTT. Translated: CASSLTPIRGYNSPLHF. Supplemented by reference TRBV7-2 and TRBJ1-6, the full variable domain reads GAGVSQSPSNKVTEKGKDVELRCDPISGHTALYWYRQSLGQGLEFLIYFQGNSAPDKSGLPSDRFSAERTGGSVSTLTIQRTQQEDSAVYLCASSLTPIRGYNSPLHFGNGTRLTVT.

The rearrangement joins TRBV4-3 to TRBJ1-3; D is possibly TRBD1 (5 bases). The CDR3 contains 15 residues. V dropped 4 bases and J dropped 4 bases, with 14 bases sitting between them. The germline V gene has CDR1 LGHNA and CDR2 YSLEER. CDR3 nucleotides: TGCGCCAGCAGCCTCAATGATGGGGGGGGAAACACCATATATTTT. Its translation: CASSLNDGGGNTIYF.

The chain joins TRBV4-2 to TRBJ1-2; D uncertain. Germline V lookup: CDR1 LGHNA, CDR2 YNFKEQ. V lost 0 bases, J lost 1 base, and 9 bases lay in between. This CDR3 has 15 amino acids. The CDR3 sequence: CASSQDRSVNYGYTF. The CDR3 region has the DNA TGTGCCAGCAGCCAAGATAGGAGTGTTAACTATGGCTACACCTTC.

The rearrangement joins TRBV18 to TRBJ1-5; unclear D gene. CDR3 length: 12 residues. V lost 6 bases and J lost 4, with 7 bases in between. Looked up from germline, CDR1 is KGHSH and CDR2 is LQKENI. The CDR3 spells CASSDGNQPQHF. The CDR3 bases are TGTGCCAGCTCCGACGGGAATCAGCCCCAGCATTTT.